The sequence of this T cell receptor (beta chain) was determined in a study of T cells in localized non-small cell lung cancer. Study results and limitations: Out of the top 100 tumor clones, a median approximately 57 were seen in adjacent lung. Adjacent uninvolved lung tissue had the highest T cell clonality, exceeding tumor.

TCRdb's table, derived via immunoSEQ multiplex PCR, lists solely in-frame clones and lacks some. The sample includes 20,000 to 25,000 clones, 92% of them seen just once. For this clone: Its antigen is as yet unknown.

This specimen was peripheral blood, taken before any cancer treatment. The sequence was obtained from a man between 40 and 69 years old with stage III squamous cell lung carcinoma.

DNA of the CDR3: TGTGCCAGCAGTGGACGCCGGGACAGCTACGAGCAGTACTTC. It translates to CASSGRRDSYEQYF. The V and J genes are TRBV6-5 and TRBJ2-7, with 7 bases matching TRBD1. The CDR3 spans 14 residues. V shed 5 bases and J 3 bases; nucleotides not matched to a gene: 7. The germline CDR1 and CDR2 sequences are MNHEY and SVGAGI.